The 27 T cell receptor beta chains below come from one sample, sequenced in a study of T cells of healthy individuals (dated by TCRdb to 2017 to 2018). Libraries were made using 5' RACE. TCRdb shows the sequencer as Illumina MiSeq. The public reads were quality trimmed at Q25 with fastp and then assembled into clones with MiXCR by TCRdb, keeping productive beta chains. Rows merge per CDR3 protein into single entries with the most common DNA and genes. This sample has 38,000 or so distinct CDR3 sequences in its table, and about 4.5% of those were observed once. Clones ranked in the top ten supply approximately 8.5% of the sample. Every receptor here comes from a human donor in good health.

The rearrangement joins TRBV13 to TRBJ2-1; D is unresolved. CDR1 is PRHDT, CDR2 FYEKMQ, per germline (reference sequence). The CDR3 length is 12 residues. The V end lost 5 bases, the J end lost 10 bases, and 12 bases lay between the germline ends. CDR3 sequence (DNA): TGTGCCAGCAGCCCCCGTAGCCGGGAGCAGTTCTTC. Encoded protein: CASSPRSREQFF.

DNA for the CDR3: TGTGCCAGTAGCGAGCTGGGTGGTAGGGCTTTCTTT. It yields the protein CASSELGGRAFF. This chain links TRBV19 with TRBJ1-1; D is unclear. Germline loops: CDR1 LNHDA, CDR2 SQIVND (reference sequence). The CDR3 loop spans 12 amino acids. The V gene lost 6 bases and the J gene lost 11 bases, with 16 bases spanning the gap.

There are many counts of this clonotype. The V gene is TRBV11-3, the J gene TRBJ2-3; 11 bases are shared with TRBD2. Trimming at V came to 3 bases and at J to 0 bases, leaving 17 bases not matched to a gene. The CDR3 totals 21 residues. Germline-derived CDR1 and CDR2 are SGHNT and YENEEA. CDR3 amino acids: CASSFTFLTSGGLASTDTQYF. CDR3 DNA: TGTGCCAGCAGCTTTACATTCCTAACTAGCGGGGGACTTGCTAGCACAGATACGCAGTATTTT.

The rearrangement uses TRBV3-1 and TRBJ1-3; D not resolved. V lost 4 bases, J lost 1 base, and 17 bases lay in between. CDR1 and CDR2 from the germline V gene are LGHDT and YNNKEL (reference sequence). The CDR3 runs to 17 residues. CDR3 nucleotides: TGTGCCAGCAGCCGGGGAAGTATGGGCTTATCTGGAAACACCATATATTTT. Translated, it gives CASSRGSMGLSGNTIYF.

Remarks on this clonotype: A much larger clone sits a single nucleotide away, making a read error possible. This chain links TRBV7-2 with TRBJ2-1; 12 nucleotides align to TRBD2. Germline V lookup: CDR1 SGHTA, CDR2 FQGNSA. The V segment lost 1 base and the J segment 6 bases; nucleotides outside the gene matches: 10. The CDR3 has 18 amino acids. The CDR3 sequence is CASSLDLAGGRPCNEQFF. For the CDR3, the DNA is TGTGCCAGCAGCTTAGACCTAGCGGGGGGGAGGCCCTGCAATGAGCAGTTCTTC.

This clonotype has more than one count but fewer than ten. This chain joins TRBV27 and TRBJ2-7; D is undetermined. This CDR3 region has 13 residues. Trimming removed 2 bases at V and 3 bases at J, with 8 bases between. The germline CDR1 and CDR2 sequences are MNHEY and SMNVEV (reference sequence). The CDR3 spells CASSLRDDYEQYF. The DNA of the CDR3 is TGTGCCAGCAGTTTAAGAGACGACTACGAGCAGTACTTC.

This clonotype was recorded a few times. The chain joins TRBV12-3 or TRBV12-4 to TRBJ2-5, with a weak D call TRBD1 (7 bases). This CDR3 region has 15 residues. V was shortened by 3 bases and J by 1 base, with 12 bases between the two germline ends. The CDR3 nucleotides read TGTGCCAGCAGTTTTGAGCAGGGGGGCCAAGAGACCCAGTACTTC. It translates to CASSFEQGGQETQYF.

This clonotype was recorded at least ten times. V and J are TRBV6-1 and TRBJ1-1; no clear D gene. Germline values: CDR1 MNHNS, CDR2 SASEGT. Trimming shortened V by 1 base and J by 1 base, and 7 bases separated the two germline ends. This CDR3 contains 14 residues. The CDR3 sequence: CASSEVWQNTEAFF. The CDR3 DNA reads TGTGCCAGCAGTGAAGTGTGGCAGAACACTGAAGCTTTCTTT.

This clonotype has just a few counts. The rearrangement joins TRBV6-2 or TRBV6-3 to TRBJ2-3; D might be TRBD2 (6 bases). CDR1 MNHEY and CDR2 SVGEGT come from the germline V gene. This CDR3 comprises 14 residues. Trimming removed 6 bases at V and 2 bases at J, with 12 bases between. The CDR3 spells CASSGGTVTDTQYF. CDR3 sequence (DNA): TGTGCCAGCAGCGGCGGGACCGTCACAGATACGCAGTATTTT.

This clonotype was seen more than once but under ten times. The chain employs TRBV9 and TRBJ2-3, with TRBD2 matching 7 bases. CDR1 and CDR2 (germline): SGDLS, YYNGEE. Unmatched junction bases numbered 6, after V lost 2 bases and J lost 3 bases. The length of the CDR3 is 15 residues. In nucleotides, the CDR3 is TGTGCCAGCAGCGTCTCAGCGGGATTAACAGATACGCAGTATTTT. It is translated as CASSVSAGLTDTQYF.

At least ten counts were recorded for this clonotype. V and J are TRBV20-1 and TRBJ1-1, with a possible D match to TRBD1 (6 bases). Trimming stripped 2 bases from V and 5 bases from J, with 15 bases between. The length of the CDR3 is 14 residues. Germline lookup yields CDR1 DFQATT and CDR2 SNEGSKA (reference sequence). CDR3 nucleotide sequence: TGCAGTGCTAGATTTCAGGGGAAGATGACTGAAGCTTTCTTT. Its translation: CSARFQGKMTEAFF.

This chain connects TRBV10-3 to TRBJ2-3, with 10 bases matching TRBD2. CDR1 is ENHRY, CDR2 SYGVKD, per germline. This CDR3 comprises 14 residues. V shed 6 bases, J shed 5 bases, and the junction held 5 bases outside the gene matches. This CDR3 reads CAISSGGAIDTQYF. For the CDR3, the DNA is TGTGCCATCAGCAGCGGGGGGGCAATAGATACGCAGTATTTT.

This clonotype was found a few times. This sequence joins TRBV4-2 and TRBJ2-1, with D possibly TRBD2 on 6 matching bases. Germline V CDR1 and CDR2: LGHNA, YNFKEQ. Trimming pared 8 bases from V and 9 bases from J, leaving 20 bases between. The CDR3 runs to 14 residues. The CDR3 here is CASGSWRVRGEQFF. Written as DNA, the CDR3 is TGTGCCAGCGGTTCCTGGAGGGTACGGGGTGAGCAGTTCTTC.

The genes are TRBV5-6 and TRBJ2-3; 10 bases align to TRBD2. V lost 3 bases, J lost 5 bases, and 9 bases stayed unmatched. CDR1 and CDR2 from the germline V gene are SGHDT and YYEEEE. The length of the CDR3 is 16 residues. CDR3 bases: TGTGCCAGCAGCTCTCCCCTAGCGGGAGTTTTAGATACGCAGTATTTT. This codes for CASSSPLAGVLDTQYF.

CDR3 DNA sequence: TGTGCCAGCAGCGTAGTTGGCGGGGCGAATCAAGCTTTCTTT. Encoded protein: CASSVVGGANQAFF. V and J are TRBV9 and TRBJ1-1, with D perhaps TRBD1 (5 bases). V lost 0 bases and J lost 9, with 15 bases in between. Germline V gene sequence: CDR1 SGDLS, CDR2 YYNGEE. This CDR3 spans 14 amino acids.

This clonotype showed up many times. The rearrangement links TRBV7-8 to TRBJ2-3, with a tentative D call TRBD1 (5 bases). Per the germline V gene, CDR1 is SGHVS and CDR2 is FQNEAQ. V was pared by 1 base and J by 3 bases, with 11 bases between. The CDR3 is made up of 15 amino acids. The CDR3 DNA sequence: TGTGCCAGCAGCTTAGGTGAAGGGGCGACAGATACGCAGTATTTT. Translated, it gives CASSLGEGATDTQYF.

This clonotype was seen only a few times. The chain joins TRBV6-2 or TRBV6-3 to TRBJ2-7; 9 bases are shared with TRBD1. The CDR3 has 15 amino acids. V lost 0 bases to trimming and J lost 1 base; unmatched junction nucleotides: 1. Germline V gene sequence: CDR1 MNHEY, CDR2 SVGEGT. CDR3 protein: CASSYSGTGSYEQYF. In nucleotides, the CDR3 is TGTGCCAGCAGTTACTCCGGGACAGGGTCCTACGAGCAGTACTTC.

This clonotype showed up many times. This chain links TRBV20-1 with TRBJ2-7; no reliable D call. The CDR3 is made up of 11 amino acids. V lost 1 base, J lost 2 bases, and 3 bases lay in between. The germline V gene encodes CDR1 DFQATT and CDR2 SNEGSKA (reference sequence). CDR3 coding DNA: TGCAGTGCTAGAGGCCCCTACGAGCAGTACTTC. This codes for CSARGPYEQYF.

This clonotype was detected many times. This chain uses TRBV12-3 or TRBV12-4 with TRBJ2-6; no clear D gene. The CDR3 runs to 17 residues. The ends were cut back, 4 bases at V and 1 base at J, with 14 bases in the middle. Written as DNA, the CDR3 is TGTGCCAGCAGTTGGGGAACATTCCTTTCTGGGGCCAACGTCCTGACTTTC. It specifies CASSWGTFLSGANVLTF.

The genes are TRBV2 and TRBJ1-3; D may be TRBD1 (5 bases). The CDR3 consists of 15 residues. Trimming removed 3 bases from V and 4 bases from J, with 13 bases in between. Germline V lookup: CDR1 SNHLY, CDR2 FYNNEI. CDR3 protein: CASSDGAGFGNTIYF. CDR3 coding DNA: TGTGCCAGCAGTGACGGGGCAGGGTTCGGAAACACCATATATTTT. Full variable domain (remainder filled in from reference TRBV2 and TRBJ1-3): EPEVTQTPSHQVTQMGQEVILRCVPISNHLYFYWYRQILGQKVEFLVSFYNNEISEKSEIFDDQFSVERPDGSNFTLKIRSTKLEDSAMYFCASSDGAGFGNTIYFGEGSWLTVV.

Ten or more counts support this clonotype. V is TRBV6-5 and J is TRBJ2-4; D not certain. There are 16 residues in the CDR3. The germline V and J ends were trimmed by 7 bases and 2 bases, with 18 bases remaining between them. Germline V gene data show CDR1 as MNHEY and CDR2 as SVGAGI. The CDR3 loop is CASKPGPARTKNIQYF. Here the CDR3 DNA reads TGTGCCAGCAAACCTGGTCCCGCTCGGACCAAAAACATTCAGTACTTC.

Ten or more counts support this clonotype. V and J are TRBV6-2 or TRBV6-3 and TRBJ2-3, with 7 bases identical to TRBD2. From germline, CDR1 is MNHEY and CDR2 SVGEGT. CDR3 length: 17 amino acids. The trim removed 2 bases at V and 2 bases at J, leaving 10 bases unmatched. CDR3 residues: CASSYRAERGHTDTQYF. In nucleotides, the CDR3 is TGTGCCAGCAGTTACCGTGCCGAGCGGGGCCACACAGATACGCAGTATTTT.

The table lists this clonotype with many counts. The rearrangement joins TRBV12-3 or TRBV12-4 to TRBJ1-6, with D perhaps TRBD1 (6 bases). V shed 4 bases and J shed 7 bases, with 8 bases lying between them. This CDR3 region has 13 residues. The chain's CDR3 is CASSSTGNSPLHF. The CDR3 DNA follows: TGTGCCAGCAGTTCCACAGGGAATTCACCCCTCCACTTT.

This clonotype was seen at least ten times. This sequence joins TRBV2 and TRBJ2-3; the match to TRBD2 covers 8 bases. The CDR3 runs 14 residues. Trimming at V came to 6 bases and at J to 1 base, leaving 3 bases not matched to a gene. The V gene's germline CDR1 is SNHLY and CDR2 FYNNEI. This CDR3 reads CASRMTSGTDTQYF. For the CDR3, the DNA is TGTGCCAGCAGAATGACTAGCGGCACAGATACGCAGTATTTT.

The rearrangement uses TRBV7-8 and TRBJ2-2; no firm D call. The germline V and J ends were trimmed by 8 bases and 2 bases, with 9 bases remaining between them. Germline lookup yields CDR1 SGHVS and CDR2 FQNEAQ. The CDR3 has 13 amino acids. The CDR3 sequence: CASELANTGELFF. The DNA for the CDR3 is TGTGCCAGCGAATTAGCAAACACCGGGGAGCTGTTTTTT.

The chain uses TRBV12-3 or TRBV12-4 and TRBJ2-7; a weak D match, TRBD2 (5 bases). The CDR3 consists of 14 residues. Deletions cut 5 bases from V and 3 bases from J, with 14 bases between. CDR3 bases: TGTGCCAGCAGTGGTAGCGTTTTCTACTACGAGCAGTACTTC. It codes for CASSGSVFYYEQYF.

This clonotype was detected many times. This rearrangement joins TRBV5-5 to TRBJ2-3; no clear D. The CDR3 contains 13 residues. In germline, CDR1 is SGHKS, CDR2 YYEKEE (reference sequence). The V gene lost 5 bases and the J gene lost 6 bases, with 13 bases spanning the gap. CDR3 DNA sequence: TGTGCCAGCAGTCTGGGCCCGAGGGATACGCAGTATTTT. Translation: CASSLGPRDTQYF.